The clone carrying this T cell receptor beta chain was observed a handful of times. Its antigen is still unknown. This sample is drawn from a study of human T cells and chemical hapten exposure. Across the whole study: The patients, most of them female, presented with alopecia areata, totalis or universalis. Study conclusions and caveats: After DPC sensitization, TCRs above 1 in 1000 frequency showed no change.

The time point is: patch test 2, 6 weeks after DPC sensitization. Indicated treatment: therapeutic diphenylcyclopropenone sensitization with weekly scalp DPC. There are 13 residues in the CDR3. Germline V gene sequence: CDR1 SNHLY, CDR2 FYNNEI. Trimming pared 6 bases from V and 8 bases from J, leaving 16 bases between. The library gave individual cDNA molecules unique molecular identifiers. MiXCR was run by TCRdb on the RACE reads, yielding one entry per CDR3 protein. The sample contains roughly 84,000 distinct CDR3 sequences, under 11% of which appear only once. The V and J genes are TRBV2 and TRBJ1-2; D is possibly TRBD1 (5 bases). The source is a woman aged 45-65 years with alopecia areata. Some clones in this sample may be carry-over from other donors' samples. Sample: whole blood, taken in connection with sensitization to the hapten diphenylcyclopropenone (DPC). The CDR3 DNA follows: TGTGCCAGCAGCTCCGGAACAGGACGAGGCTACACCTTC. As protein: CASSSGTGRGYTF.